In its sample, the clone carrying this T cell receptor beta chain was seen many times. Its antigen remains unidentified. At one of its ends the junction is not consistent with the germline gene, which may arise from a read error. The data were obtained in a study of Graves' ophthalmopathy and Graves' hyperthyroidism. Study context: Pretreatment peripheral blood was obtained at initial diagnosis.

CDR3 length: 17 amino acids. The germline gives CDR1 MNHNS, CDR2 SASEGT. Patients were excluded if they had other autoimmune diseases or uncontrolled infections, and likewise if pregnancy or lactation applied. Orbital computed tomography, thyroid ultrasound, TRAb, serum thyroxine and clinical symptoms formed the basis of diagnosis. RNA served as the template for amplifying TCR beta CDR3 regions. The authors performed first-round RT-PCR with HTBI primers and then a second-round multiplex PCR. Via MiXCR, TCRdb re-called the multiplex PCR reads, giving one row per CDR3 protein. The table includes about 620,000 distinct CDR3 sequences, approximately 22% detected once. Study findings and constraints: The model forecast ophthalmopathy progression, reaching roughly 64% sensitivity and approximately 72% specificity.

What was sequenced was peripheral blood. This TCR came from a young woman with stable Graves' hyperthyroidism. Some clones in this sample may be carry-over from other donors' samples. The V gene is TRBV6-1, the J gene TRBJ2-4; 9 nucleotides agree with TRBD1. The CDR3 bases are TGTGCCAGCAGGGAAGATGGGAGGGGACAGGGACTGAACATTCAGTACTTC. Its protein is CASREDGRGQGLNIQYF.